The next 15 T cell receptor beta chains were all read from a single sample in a study of CD8 T cells in ankylosing spondylitis. One entry per CDR3 protein, called by TCRdb with MiXCR from the 5' RACE reads. The data contain approximately 190,000 distinct CDR3 sequences, around 13% of them seen just once; the ten biggest clones take up roughly 11%. What was sequenced was blood, either unsorted or a sorted T cell fraction (not recorded which). Every receptor here comes from a female donor with ankylosing spondylitis or in good health (not recorded which).

This clonotype was found a few times. The chain couples TRBV6-5 to TRBJ2-1; D call uncertain. Germline V gene sequence: CDR1 MNHEY, CDR2 SVGAGI. V gave up 6 bases and J gave up 0 bases, with 9 bases separating them. CDR3 length equals 14 residues. In nucleotides, the CDR3 is TGTGCCAGCAGCTTCCTGAGCTCCTACAATGAGCAGTTCTTC. It encodes CASSFLSSYNEQFF.

The sample holds many counts of this clonotype. This sequence joins TRBV7-9 and TRBJ1-5; D is ambiguous. Per germline, CDR1 SEHNR and CDR2 FQNEAQ (reference sequence). CDR3 length: 15 amino acids. Trimming stripped 7 bases from V and 5 bases from J, with 18 bases between. This CDR3 reads CASTLSTDGDQPQHF. CDR3 DNA sequence: TGTGCCAGCACCCTATCGACGGACGGGGATCAGCCCCAGCATTTT.

In this sample, this clonotype turned up many times. The V gene is TRBV4-2, the J gene TRBJ1-2, with 7 bases that match TRBD1. The J segment lost 6 bases and the V segment lost 7 bases, leaving 14 bases of the junction unmatched. The germline gives CDR1 LGHNA, CDR2 YNFKEQ. This CDR3 is built from 15 residues. CDR3 bases: TGTGCCAGCACCGATTCAGGGGGGGGGCCTGATGGCTACACCTTC. It encodes CASTDSGGGPDGYTF.

This clonotype has just a few counts. V gene TRBV7-9 combines with J gene TRBJ1-6; no clear D gene. The germline V gene has CDR1 SEHNR and CDR2 FQNEAQ (reference sequence). Trimming stripped 5 bases from V and 9 bases from J, with 17 bases between. This CDR3 is 15 amino acids long. The CDR3 region is CASSPPGGRGSPLHF. The CDR3 DNA reads TGTGCCAGCAGCCCCCCGGGAGGCCGGGGTTCACCCCTCCACTTT.

As to this clonotype: A much larger clone differs by one base, so this may be a read error. The chain has TRBV19 and TRBJ1-5; D unresolved. The length of the CDR3 is 15 residues. Trimming removed 5 bases from V and 0 bases from J, with 11 bases in between. Per germline, CDR1 LNHDA and CDR2 SQIVND (reference sequence). In nucleotides, the CDR3 is TGTGCCAGTAGTGGTCGATGGGGTAGCAATCAGCCCCAGCATTTT. The encoded protein is CASSGRWGSNQPQHF.

This clonotype showed up just a few times. This chain uses TRBV30 with TRBJ2-5; perhaps TRBD1 as D (6 bases). The CDR3 has 13 amino acids. V was cut by 1 base and J by 1 base, with 7 bases left in between. Germline V gives CDR1 GTSNPN, CDR2 SVGIG (reference sequence). The CDR3 reads CAWSGTAQETQYF. DNA for the CDR3: TGTGCCTGGAGTGGGACAGCCCAAGAGACCCAGTACTTC. The entire variable domain, with the rest obtained from reference TRBV30 and TRBJ2-5, is as follows: SQTIHQWPATLVQPVGSPLSLECTVEGTSNPNLYWYRQAAGRGLQLLFYSVGIGQISSEVPQNLSASRPQDRQFILSSKKLLLSDSGFYLCAWSGTAQETQYFGPGTRLLVL.

In this sample, this clonotype turned up many times. CDR3 DNA sequence: TGCAGTGCGCCTACAGGGGGAGAAACCGGGGAGCTGTTTTTT. Encoded protein: CSAPTGGETGELFF. The chain combines TRBV20-1 with TRBJ2-2; 8 nucleotides match TRBD1. The germline gives CDR1 DFQATT, CDR2 SNEGSKA (reference sequence). Trimming at V came to 6 bases and at J to 5 bases, leaving 8 bases not matched to a gene. The CDR3 covers 14 residues.

The gene calls are TRBV12-3 or TRBV12-4 and TRBJ2-5, with D possibly matching TRBD2 (5 bases). V lost 3 bases and J lost 5, with 19 bases in between. The CDR3 consists of 16 residues. CDR3 sequence (DNA): TGTGCCAGCAGTTTCCTCGGGCCCCGAGGACTGGAGACCCAGTACTTC. Its translation is CASSFLGPRGLETQYF.

This clonotype occurred many times. CDR3 sequence reads: CASSYWPPAGTEAFF. The CDR3 nucleotides read TGTGCCAGCAGTTACTGGCCACCCGCGGGGACTGAAGCTTTCTTT. The chain employs TRBV6-2 or TRBV6-3 and TRBJ1-1; D remains unclear. Trimming took 1 base from V and 5 from J, leaving 14 bases between them. Germline V gene data show CDR1 as MNHEY and CDR2 as SVGEGT. The CDR3 extends over 15 amino acids.

In its sample, this clonotype was seen a few times. The rearrangement joins TRBV6-2 or TRBV6-3 to TRBJ2-7; D remains ambiguous. This CDR3 spans 14 amino acids. In germline, CDR1 is MNHEY, CDR2 SVGEGT. The V gene lost 6 bases and the J gene lost 4 bases, with 16 bases spanning the gap. CDR3 sequence reads: CASRTELTWYEQYF. The CDR3 DNA reads TGTGCCAGCAGGACGGAGTTAACCTGGTACGAGCAGTACTTC.

In its sample, this clonotype was seen many times. The chain recombines TRBV29-1 with TRBJ2-7, with a possible D match to TRBD2 (5 bases). Germline-derived CDR1 and CDR2 are SQVTM and ANQGSEA. V lost 6 bases to trimming and J lost 6 bases, with 18 bases between them. The CDR3 spans 13 residues. The CDR3 spells CSVQLGLTVEQYF. The CDR3 nucleotides read TGCAGCGTCCAACTAGGCCTGACCGTCGAGCAGTACTTC.

This clonotype showed up many times. The chain joins TRBV28 to TRBJ2-2; the match to TRBD2 covers 10 bases. Germline-derived CDR1 and CDR2 are MDHEN and SYDVKM. Trimming at V came to 5 bases and at J to 1 base, leaving 7 bases not matched to a gene. This CDR3 spans 17 amino acids. In DNA form, the CDR3 reads TGTGCCAGCAGTCCCCCCCTAGCGGGAGTGAACACCGGGGAGCTGTTTTTT. Protein product: CASSPPLAGVNTGELFF.

This clonotype has a handful of counts. CDR3 protein: CASSEPADIYQPQHF. CDR3 in DNA: TGTGCCAGCAGCGAACCGGCAGACATTTATCAGCCCCAGCATTTT. The chain carries TRBV6-1 and TRBJ1-5; unclear D gene. Germline V CDR1 and CDR2: MNHNS, SASEGT. Trimming removed 6 bases from V and 5 bases from J, with 17 bases in between. The CDR3 is 15 amino acids.

This clonotype has a count of ten or more. The chain recombines TRBV5-6 with TRBJ2-7; the match to TRBD1 covers 8 bases. Trimming removed 4 bases from V and 10 bases from J; junction bases left unmatched: 13. This CDR3 has 14 residues. CDR1 is SGHDT and CDR2 is YYEEEE in the germline V gene. The CDR3 bases are TGTGCCAGCAGCCAGGACAGGGCCGGGTCCCGACAGTACTTC. This sequence encodes CASSQDRAGSRQYF.

This clonotype was picked up many times. V is TRBV7-2 and J is TRBJ2-4; no clear D gene. Deletions cut 1 base from V and 7 bases from J, with 11 bases between. There are 14 residues in the CDR3. The germline gives CDR1 SGHTA, CDR2 FQGNSA. Here the CDR3 reads CASSLGSRSNIQYF. The CDR3 bases are TGTGCCAGCAGCTTAGGGTCCAGGTCGAACATTCAGTACTTC. Filled out from reference TRBV7-2 and TRBJ2-4, the complete variable domain reads GAGVSQSPSNKVTEKGKDVELRCDPISGHTALYWYRQSLGQGLEFLIYFQGNSAPDKSGLPSDRFSAERTGGSVSTLTIQRTQQEDSAVYLCASSLGSRSNIQYFGAGTRLSVL.